This T cell receptor (beta chain) was documented in a study of CD8 T cells in ankylosing spondylitis (dated by TCRdb to about 2017). Background for the entire study: The study set out to find disease-linked TCR variants by profiling T cell receptor beta repertoires in ankylosing spondylitis patients and healthy donors. The whole study cohort included over 85 healthy donors and around 25 ankylosing spondylitis patients. Samples of peripheral blood were taken, and for ankylosing spondylitis patients, synovial fluid was collected as well.

These reads were obtained on an Illumina HiSeq 2500. TCR beta libraries were prepared by quantitative 5'-RACE with molecular barcodes. In the original analysis: A new computational method, built on a probabilistic model of VDJ rearrangement, was used to identify disease-linked TCR variants. TCRdb reworked the public reads: Q25 trimming with fastp, MiXCR clone assembly, productive beta chains retained. For every CDR3 protein sequence, its rows merge into one entry that carries the most common genes and DNA. The authors' filters were not applied to this entry. This sample has about 36,000 distinct CDR3 sequences in its table, and 6% of those were observed once. The top ten clones comprise about 12% of the sample. CDR1 is given as LGHNA and CDR2 as YSLEER, both from the germline V gene. From the cysteine through the phenylalanine, the CDR3 covers 15 amino acids. Only the CDR3 region is kept as DNA, spanning 45 bases read in frame from base 1. Deletion took 1 base off V and 7 bases off J, with a span of 17 bases between the germline ends.

A few counts support this clonotype. No antigen is known for it. No much larger clonotype is one base removed from it; base qualities were not supplied. The investigation overall reported the following: A TCR beta motif of about 8 highly homologous amino acid variants appeared characteristic of blood from ankylosing spondylitis patients. Some motif variants had previously been reported in the synovial fluid and blood of reactive arthritis patients, which suggests shared mechanisms of disease initiation. Significant enrichment of the disease-linked clones was reported in matched synovial fluid samples from ankylosing spondylitis patients. The disease-linked clones had a CD8+ phenotype and were found at relatively low frequencies in peripheral blood.

Sequenced sample: blood, either unsorted or a sorted T cell fraction (not recorded which). The V and J genes are TRBV4-3 and TRBJ2-7, and perhaps TRBD2 as D gene, on 5 matching bases. The TCR comes from a male donor with ankylosing spondylitis or in good health (not recorded which). The CDR3 reads as follows: CASSQVLDAGEEQYF. The DNA sequence is TGCGCCAGCAGCCAAGTTTTGGACGCGGGCGAGGAGCAGTACTTC.